Below, 17 T cell receptor beta chains from the same sample are listed, as sequenced in a study of molecular identifiers for immune sequencing clone quantification. MiXCR, applied by TCRdb to the PCR reads, yields one record per CDR3 protein. The sample contains more than 550,000 distinct CDR3 sequences, approximately 24% of which appear only once. Input material: naive CD8+ T cells from blood, with Jurkat cell RNA spiked in. The subset is: FACS-sorted CD8+CD4-CCR7+CD45RA+ naive T cells. These receptors all stem from a human donor in good health. Some libraries in this study had Jurkat cell RNA spiked in.

About this clonotype itself: At one end the junction does not follow the germline gene, possibly because of a read error. This chain joins TRBV6-2 or TRBV6-3 and TRBJ1-5; D possibly corresponds to TRBD1 (5 bases). CDR1 and CDR2 (germline): MNHEY, SVGEGT. This CDR3 is 13 amino acids long. The DNA of the CDR3 is TGTGCCCGCCGCTGGGGCCAGGCTCCGCCCCAGCCTTTT. Its protein is CARRWGQAPPQPF.

As concerns this clonotype: The germline gene is not matched at one end of the junction; a read error may be the cause. The gene calls are TRBV19 and TRBJ1-5; D is perhaps TRBD1 (5 bases). Germline-derived CDR1 and CDR2 are LNHDA and SQIVND (reference sequence). This CDR3 is built from 14 residues. CDR3: CASSVDSVYQPQHF. The CDR3 nucleotides read TGTGCCAGTAGTGTAGACAGCGTTTATCAGCCCCAGCATTTT.

The DNA of the CDR3 is TGTGCCAGCAGAGGGGGAGTCTACGAGCAGTACTTC. This codes for CASRGGVYEQYF. The gene calls are TRBV28 and TRBJ2-7, with D maybe TRBD1 (6 bases). The CDR3 covers 12 residues. The V and J ends lost 6 bases and 3 bases respectively, with 9 bases between them. Germline CDR1 and CDR2: MDHEN and SYDVKM.

This clonotype was seen a few times. This chain links TRBV20-1 with TRBJ2-1; tentatively, D is TRBD1 (5 bases). CDR1 is DFQATT, CDR2 SNEGSKA, per germline (reference sequence). The CDR3 has 13 residues. V was trimmed by 2 bases and J by 6 bases, leaving 11 bases between them. The CDR3: CSARQTASNEQFF. The CDR3 region has the DNA TGCAGTGCTAGACAGACAGCTTCCAATGAGCAGTTCTTC.

The V and J genes are TRBV12-3 or TRBV12-4 and TRBJ1-1; D might be TRBD1 (5 bases). The V end lost 3 bases, the J end lost 4 bases, and 15 bases lay between the germline ends. The CDR3 runs 15 residues. The CDR3: CASSFSSGGGTEAFF. CDR3 DNA sequence: TGTGCCAGCAGTTTTAGTTCGGGCGGGGGCACTGAAGCTTTCTTT.

This clonotype was seen ten or more times. This rearrangement joins TRBV7-9 to TRBJ1-1, with 9 nucleotides matching TRBD1. This CDR3 has 14 residues. V dropped 5 bases and J dropped 4; count of bases not matched to a gene: 5. The germline V gene encodes CDR1 SEHNR and CDR2 FQNEAQ (reference sequence). The CDR3 DNA reads TGTGCCAGCAGCAACGGGACAGGGCTCACTGAAGCTTTCTTT. This sequence encodes CASSNGTGLTEAFF.

The rearrangement links TRBV11-2 to TRBJ2-1, with 9 nucleotides matching TRBD2. This CDR3 is 15 amino acids long. Germline assignment: CDR1 SGHAT and CDR2 FQNNGV. J lost 4 bases, V lost 4 bases, and 5 bases had no gene match. Here the CDR3 DNA reads TGTGCCAGCAGCTCCCTAGCGGGAAAATACAATGAGCAGTTCTTC. It yields the protein CASSSLAGKYNEQFF.

The rearrangement joins TRBV20-1 to TRBJ2-4; 10 bases fit TRBD2. V lost 2 bases, J lost 1 base, and 17 bases stayed unmatched. This CDR3 spans 20 amino acids. Germline-derived CDR1 and CDR2 are DFQATT and SNEGSKA (reference sequence). CDR3 residues: CSARPPSLAGVEVAKNIQYF. The CDR3 region has the DNA TGCAGTGCTAGACCCCCCAGCCTAGCGGGAGTAGAGGTGGCCAAAAACATTCAGTACTTC.

A remark on this clonotype: A read error may be the cause here, since a much bigger clone is one base away. The V and J genes are TRBV7-2 and TRBJ2-5, with 16 bases aligning to TRBD2. CDR3 length: 19 residues. CDR1 and CDR2 from the germline V gene are SGHTA and FQGNSA. In nucleotides, the CDR3 is TGTGTCAGCAGCCCAGGGACTAGCGGGAGGGCCTTGACTCTCGGGACCCAGTACTTC. This encodes CVSSPGTSGRALTLGTQYF.

This clonotype has ten or more counts. The gene calls are TRBV20-1 and TRBJ2-7; maybe TRBD2 (5 bases). The CDR3 is 13 residues long. Between the trimmed V and J ends, which lost 6 bases and 1 base, there was a span of 13 bases. In germline, CDR1 is DFQATT, CDR2 SNEGSKA (reference sequence). CDR3 region: CSADSASSYEQYF. Here the CDR3 DNA reads TGCAGTGCCGATAGCGCGTCTTCCTACGAGCAGTACTTC.

V is TRBV11-2 and J is TRBJ2-1, with a tentative D call TRBD2 (6 bases). Germline V gene data show CDR1 as SGHAT and CDR2 as FQNNGV. V was cut by 5 bases and J by 2 bases, with 16 bases left in between. This CDR3 spans 16 amino acids. The chain's CDR3 is CASSPGGGPPYNEQFF. In DNA, the CDR3 is TGTGCCAGCAGCCCCGGGGGTGGACCACCCTACAATGAGCAGTTCTTC. Looking up the rest from reference TRBV11-2 and TRBJ2-1 gives the full variable domain: EAGVAQSPRYKIIEKRQSVAFWCNPISGHATLYWYQQILGQGPKLLIQFQNNGVVDDSQLPKDRFSAERLKGVDSTLKIQPAKLEDSAVYLCASSPGGGPPYNEQFFGPGTRLTVL.

This clonotype was detected a few times. The rearrangement joins TRBV29-1 to TRBJ2-1; 10 nucleotides agree with TRBD1. V trimming: 5 bases; J trimming: 3 bases; junction bases outside the gene matches: 7. This CDR3 comprises 15 residues. Looked up from germline, CDR1 is SQVTM and CDR2 is ANQGSEA. CDR3 region: CSVSTRDRGYNEQFF. The CDR3, as DNA: TGCAGCGTTTCCACCCGGGACAGGGGCTACAATGAGCAGTTCTTC.

Comments on this clonotype: This may come from a read error, since a much larger clone is one base off. Because it lacks the conserved phenylalanine or tryptophan at the end, this CDR3 is likely a read error. This rearrangement joins TRBV20-1 to TRBJ2-7, with 9 bases aligning to TRBD2. The germline V gene encodes CDR1 DFQATT and CDR2 SNEGSKA (reference sequence). V dropped 3 bases and J dropped 0; count of bases not matched to a gene: 6. CDR3 length equals 15 residues. CDR3 sequence reads: CSASLAGVSSYEQYI. The CDR3 coding sequence is TGCAGTGCTAGTTTAGCGGGGGTTAGCTCCTACGAGCAGTACATC.

The sample holds one count of this clonotype. The CDR3 carries no conserved terminal phenylalanine or tryptophan, so it likely arises from a read error. The DNA is left out, because the CDR3 cannot be placed on it with certainty; the CDR3 is given as TCRdb lists it. V and J are TRBV7-6 and TRBJ1-1. Germline assignment: CDR1 SGHVS and CDR2 FNYEAQ. The length of the CDR3 is 14 amino acids, counting both ends. CDR3 in amino acids: CASTSGRRNTEALL.

Concerning this clonotype itself: This may be a read error, as it is one base from a much larger clone. V and J are TRBV28 and TRBJ2-1; no definite D call. The germline CDR1 and CDR2 sequences are MDHEN and SYDVKM. The V end lost 6 bases, the J end lost 8 bases, and 14 bases lay between the germline ends. The CDR3 length is 13 residues. The CDR3 region is CASSSDAPHEQFF. The CDR3 nucleotides are TGTGCCAGCAGCAGTGACGCGCCACATGAGCAGTTCTTC.

The table lists this clonotype with a few counts. This chain links TRBV30 with TRBJ1-1; no definite D call. This CDR3 has 14 amino acids. V was clipped by 4 bases and J by 0 bases, with 12 bases between them. Germline CDR1 GTSNPN, CDR2 SVGIG (reference sequence). The CDR3 protein is CAWTRVEVNTEAFF. The CDR3 DNA sequence: TGTGCCTGGACACGCGTGGAGGTGAACACTGAAGCTTTCTTT.

Many counts were recorded for this clonotype. The genes are TRBV9 and TRBJ2-3; 9 bases align to TRBD2. Trimming cost V 0 bases and J 2 bases; bases outside gene matches: 4. This CDR3 comprises 16 residues. Germline V gene lookup returns CDR1 SGDLS and CDR2 YYNGEE. The CDR3 is CASSVGSGGPTDTQYF. CDR3 coding DNA: TGTGCCAGCAGCGTAGGTAGCGGGGGCCCCACAGATACGCAGTATTTT.